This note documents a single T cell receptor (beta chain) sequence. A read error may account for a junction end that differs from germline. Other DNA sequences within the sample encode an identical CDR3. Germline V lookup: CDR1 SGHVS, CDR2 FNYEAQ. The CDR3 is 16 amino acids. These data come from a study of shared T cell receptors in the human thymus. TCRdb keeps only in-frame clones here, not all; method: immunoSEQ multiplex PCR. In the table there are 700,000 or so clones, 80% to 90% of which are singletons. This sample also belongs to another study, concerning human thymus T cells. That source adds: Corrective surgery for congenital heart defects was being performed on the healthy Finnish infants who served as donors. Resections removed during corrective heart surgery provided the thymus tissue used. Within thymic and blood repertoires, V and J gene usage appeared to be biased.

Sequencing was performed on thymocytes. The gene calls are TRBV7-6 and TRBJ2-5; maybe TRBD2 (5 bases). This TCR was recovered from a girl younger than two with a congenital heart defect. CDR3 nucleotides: TGTGCCAGCAGCTTAGATTCGAGGGCTAACCAGGAGACCCAGTACTTC. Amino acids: CASSLDSRANQETQYF.